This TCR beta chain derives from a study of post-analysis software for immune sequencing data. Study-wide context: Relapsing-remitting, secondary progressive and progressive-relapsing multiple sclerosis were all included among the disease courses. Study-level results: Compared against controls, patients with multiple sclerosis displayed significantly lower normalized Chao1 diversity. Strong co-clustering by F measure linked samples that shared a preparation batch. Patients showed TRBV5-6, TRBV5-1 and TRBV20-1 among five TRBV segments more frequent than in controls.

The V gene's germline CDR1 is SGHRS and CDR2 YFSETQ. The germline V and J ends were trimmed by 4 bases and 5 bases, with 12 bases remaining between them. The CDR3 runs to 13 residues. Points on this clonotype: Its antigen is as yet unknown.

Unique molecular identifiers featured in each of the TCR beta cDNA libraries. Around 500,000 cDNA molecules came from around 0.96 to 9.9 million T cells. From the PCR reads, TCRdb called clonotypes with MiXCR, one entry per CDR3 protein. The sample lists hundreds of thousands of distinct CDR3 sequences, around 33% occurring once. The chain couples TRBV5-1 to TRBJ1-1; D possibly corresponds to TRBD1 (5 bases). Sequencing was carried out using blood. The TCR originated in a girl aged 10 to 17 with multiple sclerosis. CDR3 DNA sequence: TGCGCCAGCAGCCTCGGGACCGAGACTGAAGCTTTCTTT. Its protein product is CASSLGTETEAFF.